This T cell receptor beta chain was sequenced for a study of identical twins. Notes on the study in general: Among out-of-frame alpha sequences shared by twins, low generation probability occurred in excess. The study found weaker excess twin sharing in beta out-of-frame sequences.

The authors used template switching to add a universal primer site and gave cDNA unique molecular identifiers. TCRdb re-called the 5' RACE reads through MiXCR, storing one row per CDR3 protein. The sample yields around 370,000 distinct CDR3 sequences, approximately 9.1% seen once. The germline V gene encodes CDR1 SEHNR and CDR2 FQNEAQ (reference sequence). This CDR3 spans 12 amino acids. V was clipped by 1 base and J by 7 bases; unmatched bases: 1. This clonotype was picked up a small number of times. Its antigen is unidentified. The source of this sequence is a woman in her 50s in good health. The J gene is TRBJ2-7, the V gene TRBV7-9, with TRBD2 matching 7 bases. The sample taken for sequencing was naive T cells sorted from blood. The CDR3 nucleotides read TGTGCCAGCAGCTTAGTAGCGGGTGAGCAGTACGTC. It is translated as CASSLVAGEQYV.